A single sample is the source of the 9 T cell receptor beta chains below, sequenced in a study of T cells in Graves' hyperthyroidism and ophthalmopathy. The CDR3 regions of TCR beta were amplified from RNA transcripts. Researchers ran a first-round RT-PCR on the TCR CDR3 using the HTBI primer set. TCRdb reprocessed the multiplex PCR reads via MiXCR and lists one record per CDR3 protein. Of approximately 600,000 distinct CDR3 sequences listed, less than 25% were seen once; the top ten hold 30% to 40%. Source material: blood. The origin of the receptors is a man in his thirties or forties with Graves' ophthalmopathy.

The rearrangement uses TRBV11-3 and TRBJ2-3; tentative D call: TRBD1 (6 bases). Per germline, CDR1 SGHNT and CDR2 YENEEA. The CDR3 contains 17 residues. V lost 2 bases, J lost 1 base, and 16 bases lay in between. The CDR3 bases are TGTGCCAGCAGCTTACAGGGGATAGGGTCGGGCACAGATACGCAGTATTTT. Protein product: CASSLQGIGSGTDTQYF.

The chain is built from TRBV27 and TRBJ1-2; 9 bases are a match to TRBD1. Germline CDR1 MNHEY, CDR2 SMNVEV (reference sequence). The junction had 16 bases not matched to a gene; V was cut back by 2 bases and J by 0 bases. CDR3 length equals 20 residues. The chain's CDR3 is CASSLPHTTGGVRSNYGYTF. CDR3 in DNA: TGTGCCAGCAGTTTACCCCACACTACAGGGGGCGTACGGTCTAACTATGGCTACACCTTC.

CDR3 region: CASSQDFGYEQYF. As DNA, the CDR3 is TGTGCCAGCAGCCAAGATTTCGGCTACGAGCAGTACTTC. This rearrangement joins TRBV4-2 to TRBJ2-7; D not certain. The CDR3 loop spans 13 amino acids. Trimming took 0 bases from V and 3 from J, leaving 6 bases between them. The germline gives CDR1 LGHNA, CDR2 YNFKEQ.

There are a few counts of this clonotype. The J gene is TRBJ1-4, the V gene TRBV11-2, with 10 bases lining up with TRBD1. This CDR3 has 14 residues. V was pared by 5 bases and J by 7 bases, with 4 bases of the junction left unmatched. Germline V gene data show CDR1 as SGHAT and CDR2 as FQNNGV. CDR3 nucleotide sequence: TGTGCCAGCAGCGCGACAGGGGGCGGTGAAAAACTGTTTTTT. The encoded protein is CASSATGGGEKLFF. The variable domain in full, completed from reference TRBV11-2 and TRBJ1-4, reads EAGVAQSPRYKIIEKRQSVAFWCNPISGHATLYWYQQILGQGPKLLIQFQNNGVVDDSQLPKDRFSAERLKGVDSTLKIQPAKLEDSAVYLCASSATGGGEKLFFGSGTQLSVL.

CDR3 amino acids: CASSLDGVLDKNIQYF. CDR3 coding DNA: TGTGCCAGCAGCTTAGACGGGGTTTTGGACAAAAACATTCAGTACTTC. The rearrangement links TRBV7-2 to TRBJ2-4, with D possibly being TRBD2 (5 bases). CDR3 length: 16 amino acids. V lost 1 base and J 3 bases, leaving 13 bases between the germline ends. Looked up from germline, CDR1 is SGHTA and CDR2 is FQGNSA.

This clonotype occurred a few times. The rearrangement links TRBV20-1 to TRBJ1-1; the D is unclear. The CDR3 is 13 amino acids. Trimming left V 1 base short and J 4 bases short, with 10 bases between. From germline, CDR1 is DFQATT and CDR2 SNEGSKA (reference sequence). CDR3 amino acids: CSARAVLFTEAFF. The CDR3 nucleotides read TGCAGTGCTAGAGCGGTTTTATTCACTGAAGCTTTCTTT.

The CDR3, as DNA: TGCGCCAGCAGCCAAGAGCCCCGGTCGGGCACCGGGGAGCTGTTTTTT. This encodes CASSQEPRSGTGELFF. The chain has TRBV4-1 and TRBJ2-2; D unresolved. Trimming stripped 0 bases from V and 4 bases from J, with 12 bases between. There are 16 residues in the CDR3. Germline V gene data show CDR1 as MGHRA and CDR2 as YSYEKL.

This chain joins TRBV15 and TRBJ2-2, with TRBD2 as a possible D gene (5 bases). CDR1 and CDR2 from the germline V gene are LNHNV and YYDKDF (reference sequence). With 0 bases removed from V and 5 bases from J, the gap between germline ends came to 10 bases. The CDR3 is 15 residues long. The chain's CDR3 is CATSRDSPGTGELFF. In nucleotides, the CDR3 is TGTGCCACCAGCAGAGATAGCCCGGGGACCGGGGAGCTGTTTTTT.

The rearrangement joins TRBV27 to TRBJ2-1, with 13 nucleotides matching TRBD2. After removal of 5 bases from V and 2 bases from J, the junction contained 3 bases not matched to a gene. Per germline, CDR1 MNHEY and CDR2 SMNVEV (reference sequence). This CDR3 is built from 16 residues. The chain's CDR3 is CASSDGLAGAYNEQFF. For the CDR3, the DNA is TGTGCCAGCAGTGATGGACTAGCGGGGGCCTACAATGAGCAGTTCTTC.